The 8 T cell receptor beta chains below come from one sample, sequenced in a study of blood T cells in healthy people across ages. Using a J-beta primer mix together with a sample-barcoded 5' primer, a second PCR was run for about 6 to 11 cycles. TCRdb re-called the 5' RACE reads with MiXCR, one entry per CDR3 protein. The repertoire holds approximately 880,000 distinct CDR3 sequences, with roughly 50% as singletons. What was sequenced was blood. The receptor set was obtained from a man aged 30 to 45 in good health.

This clonotype was seen more than once but under ten times. The CDR3, as DNA: TGCGCCAGCAGCCCTCCCGACAGGGGTGCAGATACGCAGTATTTT. Protein: CASSPPDRGADTQYF. The genes are TRBV4-1 and TRBJ2-3, with 8 positions matching TRBD1. Germline trimming cut 4 bases from V and 4 bases from J; bases unmatched to any gene: 7. Per the germline V gene, CDR1 is MGHRA and CDR2 is YSYEKL. CDR3 length: 15 amino acids.

The J gene is TRBJ2-5, the V gene TRBV20-1; the D gene could be TRBD1 or TRBD2 (5 bases each). The J call is uncertain, as TRBJ2-7 better fits the DNA end. Germline CDR1 DFQATT, CDR2 SNEGSKA (reference sequence). This CDR3 has 14 residues. The CDR3 DNA reads as TGCAGTGCTAGCCCGGCAGGGAGTCCTCGCGAGCAGTACTTC. It yields the protein CSASPAGSPREQYF.

As concerns this clonotype: At one end, the junction sequence differs from germline, possibly due to a read error. The rearrangement uses TRBV27 and TRBJ1-6; D uncertain. This CDR3 spans 12 amino acids. In germline, CDR1 is MNHEY, CDR2 SMNVEV (reference sequence). This chain's CDR3 is CASGVGNSPIHF. DNA for the CDR3: TGTGCCAGCGGAGTGGGAAATTCACCCATCCACTTT.

This clonotype occurred a few times. The V call is TRBV4-2, the J call TRBJ1-2; 7 bases agree with TRBD1. This CDR3 region has 15 residues. The V gene end was trimmed by 2 bases and the J gene end by 6 bases; junction bases not matched to a gene: 9. Germline loops: CDR1 LGHNA, CDR2 YNFKEQ. CDR3 region: CASSQQPDRVNGYTF. The CDR3 DNA reads TGTGCCAGCAGCCAACAACCCGACAGGGTGAATGGCTACACCTTC.

V and J are TRBV27 and TRBJ1-6; 9 positions match TRBD1. V lost 4 bases to trimming and J lost 9 bases; unmatched junction nucleotides: 10. Germline values: CDR1 MNHEY, CDR2 SMNVEV (reference sequence). The CDR3 is 16 residues long. CDR3 DNA sequence: TGTGCCAGCAGTTGGACCGCCGGGACAGGGTTTTCACCCCTCCACTTT. Translation gives CASSWTAGTGFSPLHF.

This clonotype was picked up many times. The V and J genes are TRBV13 and TRBJ1-2, with D possibly TRBD1 on 5 matching bases. Per the germline V gene, CDR1 is PRHDT and CDR2 is FYEKMQ (reference sequence). V lost 5 bases and J lost 4, with 11 bases in between. CDR3 size: 13 residues. The CDR3 protein is CASSPRGLYGYTF. CDR3 bases: TGTGCCAGCAGCCCCCGGGGCCTCTATGGCTACACCTTC.

This clonotype has just a few counts. The CDR3 DNA reads as TGTGCCAGCAGCCACCGAACAGGGGCCAGAAACACTGAAGCTTTCTTT. This encodes CASSHRTGARNTEAFF. V is TRBV3-1 and J is TRBJ1-1, with TRBD1 matching over 7 bases. Per germline, CDR1 LGHDT and CDR2 YNNKEL (reference sequence). The CDR3 is 16 residues long. J lost 2 bases, V lost 3 bases, and 9 bases had no gene match.

V gene TRBV6-1 combines with J gene TRBJ1-5; 9 bases line up with TRBD1. This CDR3 spans 17 amino acids. Trimming took 4 bases from V and 1 from J; bases not matched to a gene: 8. Looked up from germline, CDR1 is MNHNS and CDR2 is SASEGT. CDR3 amino acids: CASSVPGQGLSNQPQHF. The CDR3 coding sequence is TGTGCCAGCAGTGTCCCGGGACAGGGATTAAGCAATCAGCCCCAGCATTTT.